This T cell receptor (beta chain) was found in a study of CD8 T cells in ankylosing spondylitis. This clonotype was detected many times. TCRdb re-called the 5' RACE reads with MiXCR, one entry per CDR3 protein. The table has under 85,000 distinct CDR3 sequences, under 5.5% seen once. The CDR3 consists of 19 residues. Germline V gene lookup returns CDR1 MNHEY and CDR2 SVGEGT. With 0 bases clipped from V and 4 bases from J, the junction kept 11 bases outside the gene matches. Specimen: blood, either unsorted or a sorted T cell fraction (not recorded which). This chain connects TRBV6-2 or TRBV6-3 to TRBJ2-1, with 11 bases aligning to TRBD2. This clonotype originated in a male donor with ankylosing spondylitis or in good health (not recorded which). CDR3 protein: CASSYSSGVAGGRYNEQFF. In DNA, the CDR3 is TGTGCCAGCAGTTACTCCTCCGGGGTAGCGGGGGGGCGTTACAATGAGCAGTTCTTC.